A single TCR beta chain is shown here with its context. Its cognate antigen is unknown. Sequencing was performed with immunoSEQ multiplex PCR; in TCRdb, only in-frame clones are kept and a portion is missing. The table includes tens of thousands of clones, roughly 94% detected once. This record belongs to a study of OX40 agonist ivuxolimab in advanced cancers. At the level of the study: Having had anti-PD-1, anti-PD-L1 or anti-CTLA-4 therapy before was allowed, and 40% to 45% had some. General study points: On average, a greater number of expanded clones characterised CD8+ T cells relative to CD4+.

Autoimmune disease history or systemic immunosuppression disqualified patients. Germline assignment: CDR1 SGHNT and CDR2 YENEEA. The CDR3 totals 11 residues. The germline V and J ends were trimmed by 6 bases and 10 bases, with 12 bases remaining between them. The sequence came from an adult with an advanced solid tumor such as melanoma, head and neck, liver or kidney cancer. Material: CD4+ or CD8+ T cells sorted from blood, obtained in a trial of the OX40 agonist ivuxolimab. This rearrangement joins TRBV11-3 to TRBJ1-1; no clear D gene. CDR3 sequence (DNA): TGTGCCAGCAGAAGTTACGCGGCAGCTTTCTTT. Translated: CASRSYAAAFF.